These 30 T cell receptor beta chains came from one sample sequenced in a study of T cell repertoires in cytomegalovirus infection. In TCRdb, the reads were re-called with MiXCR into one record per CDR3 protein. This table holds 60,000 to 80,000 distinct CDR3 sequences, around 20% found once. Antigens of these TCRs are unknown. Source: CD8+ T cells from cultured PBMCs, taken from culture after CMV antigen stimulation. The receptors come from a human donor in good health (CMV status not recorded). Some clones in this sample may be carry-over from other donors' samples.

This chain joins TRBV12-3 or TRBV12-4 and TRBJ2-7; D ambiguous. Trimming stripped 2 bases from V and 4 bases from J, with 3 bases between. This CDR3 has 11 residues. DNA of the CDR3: TGTGCCAGCAGTTTACAATACGAGCAGTACGTC. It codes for CASSLQYEQYV.

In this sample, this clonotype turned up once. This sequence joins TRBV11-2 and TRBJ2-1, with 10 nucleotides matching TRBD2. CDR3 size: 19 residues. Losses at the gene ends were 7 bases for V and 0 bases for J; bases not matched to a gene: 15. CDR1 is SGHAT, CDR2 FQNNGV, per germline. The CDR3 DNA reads TGTGCCAGCACCTGGAGGGGCCTAGCGGGGGTTCACTCCTACAATGAGCAGTTCTTC. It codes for CASTWRGLAGVHSYNEQFF.

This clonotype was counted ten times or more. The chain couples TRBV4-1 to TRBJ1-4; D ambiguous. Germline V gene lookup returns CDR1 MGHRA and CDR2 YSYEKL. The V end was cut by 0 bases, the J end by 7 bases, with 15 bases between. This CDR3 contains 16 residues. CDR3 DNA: TGCGCCAGCAGCCAAGAGTCAGTCCGGCGGAGTGAAAAACTGTTTTTT. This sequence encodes CASSQESVRRSEKLFF.

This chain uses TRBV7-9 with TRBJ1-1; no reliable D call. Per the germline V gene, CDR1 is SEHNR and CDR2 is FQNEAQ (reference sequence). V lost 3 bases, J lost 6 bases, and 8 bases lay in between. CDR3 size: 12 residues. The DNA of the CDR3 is TGTGCCAGCAGCTTTTATAGGGCTGAAGCTTTCTTT. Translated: CASSFYRAEAFF.

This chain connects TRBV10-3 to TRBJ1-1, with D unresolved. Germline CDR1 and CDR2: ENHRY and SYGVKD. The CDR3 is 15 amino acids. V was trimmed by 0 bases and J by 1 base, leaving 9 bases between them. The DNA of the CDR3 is TGTGCCATCAGTGAGTCTACGACACCGAACACTGAAGCTTTCTTT. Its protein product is CAISESTTPNTEAFF.

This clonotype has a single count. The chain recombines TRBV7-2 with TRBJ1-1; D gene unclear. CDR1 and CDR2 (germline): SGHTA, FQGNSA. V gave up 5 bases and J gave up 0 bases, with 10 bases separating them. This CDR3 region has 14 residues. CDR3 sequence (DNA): TGTGCCAGCAGCCCTCACCAAATGAACACTGAAGCTTTCTTT. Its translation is CASSPHQMNTEAFF.

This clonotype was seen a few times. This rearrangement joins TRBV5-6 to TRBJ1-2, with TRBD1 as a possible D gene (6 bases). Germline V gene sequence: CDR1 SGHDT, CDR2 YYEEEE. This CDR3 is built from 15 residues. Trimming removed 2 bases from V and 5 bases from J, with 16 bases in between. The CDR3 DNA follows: TGTGCCAGCAGCTTAGCTTCCGGGACACTTTATGGCTACACCTTC. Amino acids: CASSLASGTLYGYTF.

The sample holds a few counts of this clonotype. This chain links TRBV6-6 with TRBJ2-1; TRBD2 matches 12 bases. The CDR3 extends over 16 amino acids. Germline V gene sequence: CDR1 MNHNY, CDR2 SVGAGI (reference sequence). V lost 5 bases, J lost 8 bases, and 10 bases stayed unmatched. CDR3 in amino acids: CASSATLAGGAYEQFF. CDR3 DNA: TGTGCCAGCAGTGCTACACTAGCGGGGGGCGCCTATGAGCAGTTCTTC.

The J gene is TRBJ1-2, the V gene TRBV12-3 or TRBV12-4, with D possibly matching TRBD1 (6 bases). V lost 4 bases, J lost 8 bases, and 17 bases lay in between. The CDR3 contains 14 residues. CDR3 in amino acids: CASSSAPGAVGYTF. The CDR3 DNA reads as TGTGCCAGCAGTTCCGCCCCGGGGGCCGTAGGCTACACCTTC.

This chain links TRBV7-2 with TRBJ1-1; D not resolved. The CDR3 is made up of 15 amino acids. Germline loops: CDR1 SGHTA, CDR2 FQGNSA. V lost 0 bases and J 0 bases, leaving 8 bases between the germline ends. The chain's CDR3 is CASSLAQAMNTEAFF. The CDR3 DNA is TGTGCCAGCAGCTTAGCGCAGGCCATGAACACTGAAGCTTTCTTT.

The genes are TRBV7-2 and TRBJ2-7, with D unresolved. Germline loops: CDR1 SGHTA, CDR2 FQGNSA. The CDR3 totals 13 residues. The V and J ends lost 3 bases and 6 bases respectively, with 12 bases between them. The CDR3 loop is CASSLNRVGEQYF. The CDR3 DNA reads TGTGCCAGCAGCTTGAATCGGGTTGGCGAGCAGTACTTC.

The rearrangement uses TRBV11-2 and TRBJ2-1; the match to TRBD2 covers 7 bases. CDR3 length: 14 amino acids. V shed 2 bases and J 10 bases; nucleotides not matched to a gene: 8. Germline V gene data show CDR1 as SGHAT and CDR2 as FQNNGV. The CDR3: CASSLSGMGTEQFF. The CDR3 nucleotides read TGTGCCAGCAGCTTAAGCGGGATGGGAACAGAGCAGTTCTTC.

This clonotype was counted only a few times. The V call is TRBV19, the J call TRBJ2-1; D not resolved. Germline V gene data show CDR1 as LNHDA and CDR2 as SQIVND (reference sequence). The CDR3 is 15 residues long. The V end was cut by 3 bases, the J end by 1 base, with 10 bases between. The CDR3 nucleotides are TGTGCCAGTAGTATTCAAGGTAGTTCCTACAATGAGCAGTTCTTC. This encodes CASSIQGSSYNEQFF.

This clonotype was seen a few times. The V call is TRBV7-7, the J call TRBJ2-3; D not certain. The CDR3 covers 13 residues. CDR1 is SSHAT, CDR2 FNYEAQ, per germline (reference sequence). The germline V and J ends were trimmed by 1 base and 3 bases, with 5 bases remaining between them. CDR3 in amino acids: CASSLEVTDTQYF. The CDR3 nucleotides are TGTGCCAGCAGCTTAGAGGTGACAGATACGCAGTATTTT.

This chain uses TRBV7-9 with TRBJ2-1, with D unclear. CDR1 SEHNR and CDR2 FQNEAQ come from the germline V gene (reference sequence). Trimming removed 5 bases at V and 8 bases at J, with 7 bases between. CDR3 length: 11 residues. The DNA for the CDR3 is TGTGCCAGCAGCCGTGATGATGAGCAGTTCTTC. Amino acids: CASSRDDEQFF.

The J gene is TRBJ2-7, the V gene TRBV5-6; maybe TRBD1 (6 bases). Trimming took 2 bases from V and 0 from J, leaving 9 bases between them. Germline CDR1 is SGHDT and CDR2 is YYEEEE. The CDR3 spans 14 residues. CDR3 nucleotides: TGTGCCAGCAGCTTTGGGGACACCTCCTACGAGCAGTACTTC. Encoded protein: CASSFGDTSYEQYF.

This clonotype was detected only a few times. The CDR3 here is CASKMTSGGGNQETQYF. The CDR3, as DNA: TGTGCCAGCAAGATGACTAGCGGGGGGGGTAACCAAGAGACCCAGTACTTC. This chain joins TRBV2 and TRBJ2-5, with TRBD2 matching 14 bases. Germline lookup yields CDR1 SNHLY and CDR2 FYNNEI. The CDR3 has 17 amino acids. After removal of 7 bases from V and 0 bases from J, the junction contained 7 bases not matched to a gene.

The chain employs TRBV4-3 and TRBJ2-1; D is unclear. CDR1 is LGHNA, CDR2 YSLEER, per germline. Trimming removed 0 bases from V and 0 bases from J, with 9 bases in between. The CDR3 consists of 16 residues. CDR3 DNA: TGCGCCAGCAGCCAAGATGGCGTGAGCTCCTACAATGAGCAGTTCTTC. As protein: CASSQDGVSSYNEQFF.

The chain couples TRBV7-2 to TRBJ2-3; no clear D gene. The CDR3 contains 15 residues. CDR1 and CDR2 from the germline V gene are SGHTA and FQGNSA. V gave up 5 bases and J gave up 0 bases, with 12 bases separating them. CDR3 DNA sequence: TGTGCCAGCAGCGTAAACCGGCGTAGCACAGATACGCAGTATTTT. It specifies CASSVNRRSTDTQYF.

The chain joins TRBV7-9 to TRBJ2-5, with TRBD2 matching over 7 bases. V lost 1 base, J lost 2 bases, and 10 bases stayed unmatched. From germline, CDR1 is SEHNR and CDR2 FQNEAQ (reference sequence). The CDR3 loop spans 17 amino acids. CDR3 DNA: TGTGCCAGCAGCTTAGGCGGGGGACTCCCCCATCAAGAGACCCAGTACTTC. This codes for CASSLGGGLPHQETQYF.

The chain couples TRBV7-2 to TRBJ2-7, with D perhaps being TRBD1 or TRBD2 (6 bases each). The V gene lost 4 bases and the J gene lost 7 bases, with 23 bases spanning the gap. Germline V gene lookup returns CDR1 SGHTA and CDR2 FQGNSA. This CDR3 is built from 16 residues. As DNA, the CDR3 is TGTGCCAGCAGCTCCCCTCAAGGGGGGACTTCCCTGGAGCAGTACTTC. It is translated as CASSSPQGGTSLEQYF. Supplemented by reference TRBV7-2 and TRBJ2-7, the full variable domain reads GAGVSQSPSNKVTEKGKDVELRCDPISGHTALYWYRQSLGQGLEFLIYFQGNSAPDKSGLPSDRFSAERTGGSVSTLTIQRTQQEDSAVYLCASSSPQGGTSLEQYFGPGTRLTVT.

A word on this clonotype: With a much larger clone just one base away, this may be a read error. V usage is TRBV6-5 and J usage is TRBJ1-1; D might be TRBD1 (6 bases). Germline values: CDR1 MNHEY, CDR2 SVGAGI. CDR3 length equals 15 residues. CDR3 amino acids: CDSSYALQGNTEAFF. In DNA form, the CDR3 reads TGTGACAGCAGTTACGCACTACAGGGGAACACTGAAGCTTTCTTT.

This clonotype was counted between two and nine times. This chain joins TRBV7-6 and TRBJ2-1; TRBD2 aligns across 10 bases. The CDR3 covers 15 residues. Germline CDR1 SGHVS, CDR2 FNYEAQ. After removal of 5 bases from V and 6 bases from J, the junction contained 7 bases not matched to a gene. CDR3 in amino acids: CASSSGGAFGNEQFF. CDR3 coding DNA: TGTGCCAGCAGCAGCGGGGGGGCCTTTGGCAATGAGCAGTTCTTC.

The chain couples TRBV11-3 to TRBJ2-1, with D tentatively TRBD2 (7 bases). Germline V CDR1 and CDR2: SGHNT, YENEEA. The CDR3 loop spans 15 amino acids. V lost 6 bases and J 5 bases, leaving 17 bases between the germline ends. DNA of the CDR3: TGTGCCAGCAGTGTCGCGGGGGCCTACCACAATGAGCAGTTCTTC. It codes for CASSVAGAYHNEQFF.

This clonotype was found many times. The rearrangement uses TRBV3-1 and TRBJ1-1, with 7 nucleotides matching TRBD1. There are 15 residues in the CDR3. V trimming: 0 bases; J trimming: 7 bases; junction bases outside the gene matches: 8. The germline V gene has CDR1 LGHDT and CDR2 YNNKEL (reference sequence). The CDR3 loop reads CASSQDRTDRVEAFF. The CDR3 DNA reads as TGTGCCAGCAGCCAAGACCGAACTGACAGGGTTGAAGCTTTCTTT.

The chain's CDR3 is CASSSVTGTYEQYF. The DNA for the CDR3 is TGTGCCAGCAGTTCCGTGACAGGTACCTACGAGCAGTACTTC. The chain combines TRBV28 with TRBJ2-7; D is perhaps TRBD1 (6 bases). CDR1 and CDR2 from the germline V gene are MDHEN and SYDVKM. The V end was cut by 4 bases, the J end by 2 bases, with 12 bases between. The CDR3 consists of 14 residues.

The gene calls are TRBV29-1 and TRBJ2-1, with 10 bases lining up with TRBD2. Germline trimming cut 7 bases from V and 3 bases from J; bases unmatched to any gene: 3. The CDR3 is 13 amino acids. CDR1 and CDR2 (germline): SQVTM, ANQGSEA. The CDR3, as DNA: TGCAGCGCCGGGACTAGCGACTACAATGAGCAGTTCTTC. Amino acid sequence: CSAGTSDYNEQFF.

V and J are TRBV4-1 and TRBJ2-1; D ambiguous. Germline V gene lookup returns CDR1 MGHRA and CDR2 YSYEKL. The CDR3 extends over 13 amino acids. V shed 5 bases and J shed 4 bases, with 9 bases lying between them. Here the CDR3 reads CASSNGPYNEQFF. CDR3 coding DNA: TGCGCCAGCAGCAATGGGCCATACAATGAGCAGTTCTTC.

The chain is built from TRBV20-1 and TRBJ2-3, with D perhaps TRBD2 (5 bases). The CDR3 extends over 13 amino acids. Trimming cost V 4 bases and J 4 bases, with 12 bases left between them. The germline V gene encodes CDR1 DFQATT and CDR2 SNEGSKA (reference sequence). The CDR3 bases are TGCAGTGCTACCCCTTGGACTCCAGATACGCAGTATTTT. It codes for CSATPWTPDTQYF.

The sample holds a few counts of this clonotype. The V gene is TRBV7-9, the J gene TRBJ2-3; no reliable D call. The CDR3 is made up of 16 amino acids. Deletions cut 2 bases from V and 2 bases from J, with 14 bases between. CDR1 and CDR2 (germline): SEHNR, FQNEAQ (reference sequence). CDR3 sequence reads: CASSLLGLGNTDTQYF. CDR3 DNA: TGTGCCAGCAGCTTATTGGGTCTTGGGAACACAGATACGCAGTATTTT.